These 17 T cell receptor beta chains were sequenced from one sample in a study of post-analysis software for immune sequencing data. Study findings and constraints: TRBV segments more frequent in patients than in controls numbered a few and included TRBV5-6, TRBV5-1 and TRBV20-1.

TCR beta cDNA libraries included unique molecular identifiers. TCRdb passed the PCR reads through MiXCR, listing each CDR3 protein once. The table shows hundreds of thousands of distinct CDR3 sequences, with roughly two fifths occurring only once. These receptors are not linked to any known antigen. What was sequenced was blood. These receptors originate from a girl aged 10 to 17 with multiple sclerosis.

The table lists this clonotype with a few counts. The chain joins TRBV4-2 to TRBJ2-5; TRBD2 agrees at 8 bases. CDR1 LGHNA and CDR2 YNFKEQ come from the germline V gene. The length of the CDR3 is 18 residues. J was trimmed by 5 bases and V by 1 base; bases with no gene match: 15. CDR3 sequence: CASSQAPGLAPSGETQYF. The CDR3 coding sequence is TGTGCCAGCAGCCAAGCCCCCGGACTAGCACCCTCTGGGGAGACCCAGTACTTC.

This chain connects TRBV25-1 to TRBJ2-3; D is ambiguous. Per germline, CDR1 MGHDK and CDR2 SYGVNS. This CDR3 is built from 15 residues. Between the trimmed V and J ends, which lost 1 base and 2 bases, there was a span of 10 bases. This chain's CDR3 is CASSEWVASTDTQYF. The CDR3 region has the DNA TGTGCCAGCAGTGAATGGGTTGCCTCCACAGATACGCAGTATTTT.

V usage is TRBV19 and J usage is TRBJ2-5, with TRBD1 matching over 8 bases. The trim removed 6 bases at V and 3 bases at J, leaving 9 bases unmatched. The CDR3 length is 15 residues. In germline, CDR1 is LNHDA, CDR2 SQIVND (reference sequence). CDR3 coding DNA: TGTGCCAGTAGCCGGACAGGGCCGGGTGAAGAGACCCAGTACTTC. It codes for CASSRTGPGEETQYF.

This clonotype was counted only a few times. The chain is built from TRBV7-3 and TRBJ2-3, with TRBD1 matching 9 bases. The CDR3 runs to 15 residues. Germline V CDR1 and CDR2: SGHTA, FQGTGA. With 3 bases clipped from V and 2 bases from J, the junction kept 3 bases outside the gene matches. CDR3 in amino acids: CASSFTGGNTDTQYF. The CDR3 coding sequence is TGTGCCAGCAGCTTTACAGGGGGCAACACAGATACGCAGTATTTT.

The rearrangement joins TRBV7-9 to TRBJ1-2; the D gene is possibly TRBD1 (6 bases). The CDR3 contains 14 residues. Trimming stripped 1 base from V and 7 bases from J, with 13 bases between. CDR1 is SEHNR, CDR2 FQNEAQ, per germline (reference sequence). For the CDR3, the DNA is TGTGCCAGCAGCTTAGGCCAGGGGACGTTTGGCTACACCTTC. Encoded protein: CASSLGQGTFGYTF.

A word on this clonotype: The junction differs from germline at one of its ends, possibly a read error. The chain is built from TRBV5-1 and TRBJ2-1, with 8 bases aligning to TRBD2. The germline gives CDR1 SGHRS, CDR2 YFSETQ. This CDR3 region has 16 residues. CDR3 DNA: TGCGCCAGCAGCTTTGGAAGGACTAGCTCCTCCAATGAGCAGTTCTTC. It specifies CASSFGRTSSSNEQFF.

There are many counts of this clonotype. The rearrangement uses TRBV7-9 and TRBJ2-1; 7 nucleotides agree with TRBD1. The CDR3 is 14 residues long. V shed 5 bases, J shed 4 bases, and the junction held 5 bases outside the gene matches. CDR1 and CDR2 from the germline V gene are SEHNR and FQNEAQ (reference sequence). CDR3 loop: CASSKWDRYNEQFF. CDR3 nucleotide sequence: TGTGCCAGCAGCAAATGGGACAGATACAATGAGCAGTTCTTC.

The rearrangement links TRBV7-9 to TRBJ2-3; D gene unclear. V gave up 4 bases and J gave up 3 bases, with 8 bases separating them. CDR1 and CDR2 from the germline V gene are SEHNR and FQNEAQ (reference sequence). The CDR3 contains 13 residues. CDR3 nucleotides: TGTGCCAGCAGCTATCTAGGGACAGATACGCAGTATTTT. Protein: CASSYLGTDTQYF.

The chain carries TRBV12-3 or TRBV12-4 and TRBJ2-7; D not certain. V lost 7 bases to trimming and J lost 3 bases, with 13 bases between them. The CDR3 is 13 residues long. The CDR3 protein is CASNTGSDYEQYF. DNA for the CDR3: TGTGCCAGCAACACCGGGTCAGACTACGAGCAGTACTTC.

This clonotype was recorded a few times. The rearrangement joins TRBV4-1 to TRBJ2-5; TRBD1 agrees at 7 bases. CDR1 and CDR2 (germline): MGHRA, YSYEKL. The CDR3 extends over 16 amino acids. J gave up 2 bases and V 3 bases, and 9 bases lay outside the gene matches. CDR3 loop: CASSHRISGGQETQYF. The CDR3 region has the DNA TGCGCCAGCAGCCACCGAATTTCAGGGGGTCAAGAGACCCAGTACTTC.

The CDR3 here is CASSLESLQPQHF. CDR3 bases: TGTGCCAGCAGCTTAGAAAGTCTTCAGCCCCAGCATTTT. The rearrangement links TRBV11-2 to TRBJ1-5; D remains unclear. Trimming took off 0 bases at V and 6 bases at J, with 6 bases between the two ends. This CDR3 is built from 13 residues. In germline, CDR1 is SGHAT, CDR2 FQNNGV. Together with reference TRBV11-2 and TRBJ1-5, the CDR3 gives the full variable domain: EAGVAQSPRYKIIEKRQSVAFWCNPISGHATLYWYQQILGQGPKLLIQFQNNGVVDDSQLPKDRFSAERLKGVDSTLKIQPAKLEDSAVYLCASSLESLQPQHFGDGTRLSIL.

The rearrangement links TRBV28 to TRBJ1-4; D might be TRBD1 (5 bases). CDR1 is MDHEN and CDR2 is SYDVKM in the germline V gene. V was clipped by 6 bases and J by 5 bases, with 16 bases between them. This CDR3 region has 15 residues. The CDR3 region is CASSAGTGSNEKLFF. The CDR3 DNA reads as TGTGCCAGCAGCGCAGGGACCGGCTCCAATGAAAAACTGTTTTTT.

This clonotype occurred many times. The chain is built from TRBV4-1 and TRBJ2-7; TRBD1 aligns across 11 bases. The CDR3 runs to 15 residues. The germline V gene has CDR1 MGHRA and CDR2 YSYEKL. Losses at the gene ends were 3 bases for V and 6 bases for J; bases not matched to a gene: 7. Here the CDR3 DNA reads TGCGCCAGCAGCCAGGAGGGACAGGGGGTTTCCGAGCAGTACTTC. Encoded protein: CASSQEGQGVSEQYF.

This chain uses TRBV5-1 with TRBJ1-2, with a weak D call TRBD1 (5 bases). The germline V gene encodes CDR1 SGHRS and CDR2 YFSETQ. The CDR3 is 15 residues long. Trimming pared 4 bases from V and 2 bases from J, leaving 15 bases between. The CDR3 nucleotides are TGCGCCAGCAGCCCCTCGGGCAGGGCAAACTATGGCTACACCTTC. Protein sequence: CASSPSGRANYGYTF.

V gene TRBV4-1 combines with J gene TRBJ2-1; D is perhaps TRBD1 or TRBD2 (6 bases each). CDR3 length equals 17 residues. The V gene's germline CDR1 is MGHRA and CDR2 YSYEKL. Trimming pared 0 bases from V and 6 bases from J, leaving 18 bases between. In nucleotides, the CDR3 is TGCGCCAGCAGCCAAGACCTCGGGGGCCCTCTGCGCAATGAGCAGTTCTTC. Its protein product is CASSQDLGGPLRNEQFF.

The V and J genes are TRBV2 and TRBJ2-4; TRBD1 aligns across 7 bases. CDR1 and CDR2 (germline): SNHLY, FYNNEI. Trimming took 2 bases from V and 3 from J; bases not matched to a gene: 10. The CDR3 sequence is 17 residues long. CDR3 residues: CASSERLLRDSKNIQYF. The CDR3 coding sequence is TGTGCCAGCAGTGAACGGCTCCTCCGGGACAGCAAAAACATTCAGTACTTC.

This clonotype was seen more than once but under ten times. The V and J genes are TRBV4-1 and TRBJ2-4; D tentatively reads TRBD1 or TRBD2 (6 bases each). Per the germline V gene, CDR1 is MGHRA and CDR2 is YSYEKL. The germline V and J ends were trimmed by 1 base and 8 bases, with 12 bases remaining between them. The CDR3 is made up of 14 amino acids. The CDR3 sequence is CASSQGPGADIQYF. For the CDR3, the DNA is TGCGCCAGCAGCCAAGGGCCGGGGGCGGACATTCAGTACTTC.